Below are 7 T cell receptor beta chains sequenced from a single sample in a study of T cell repertoires in cytomegalovirus infection. TCRdb passed the reads through MiXCR, listing each CDR3 protein once. The repertoire holds a few hundred thousand distinct CDR3 sequences, with about 40% as singletons. These TCRs are of unknown antigen specificity. The starting material was cultured PBMCs, obtained from culture after CMV antigen stimulation. The receptors were gathered from a human donor in good health (CMV status not recorded). Some clones in this sample may be carry-over from other donors' samples.

This clonotype was recorded at least ten times. The V and J genes are TRBV7-2 and TRBJ2-7, with 11 positions matching TRBD2. The CDR3 is 15 amino acids. The trim removed 3 bases at V and 2 bases at J, leaving 3 bases unmatched. Germline V lookup: CDR1 SGHTA, CDR2 FQGNSA. The CDR3 nucleotides read TGTGCCAGCAGCTTTGGGACTAGCGGAACCTACGAGCAGTACTTC. Translated, it gives CASSFGTSGTYEQYF.

This chain joins TRBV6-2 or TRBV6-3 and TRBJ2-7, with 9 bases matching TRBD2. The trim removed 6 bases at V and 2 bases at J, leaving 11 bases unmatched. The CDR3 spans 16 residues. Germline lookup yields CDR1 MNHEY and CDR2 SVGEGT. CDR3 nucleotide sequence: TGTGCCAGCAGCTACAATAGCGGGAGCTGGGCCTACGAGCAGTACTTC. Its translation is CASSYNSGSWAYEQYF.

This clonotype was detected a few times. The chain carries TRBV28 and TRBJ1-4; a weak D match, TRBD1 (5 bases). The germline gives CDR1 MDHEN, CDR2 SYDVKM. This CDR3 has 15 residues. Trimming stripped 6 bases from V and 8 bases from J, with 19 bases between. The CDR3 bases are TGTGCCAGCAGCTGGGGGGGGTACAATGTCGAAAAACTGTTTTTT. Translation gives CASSWGGYNVEKLFF.

This clonotype was picked up a small number of times. The chain joins TRBV7-2 to TRBJ2-2; weak D call: TRBD2 (5 bases). V gave up 1 base and J gave up 2 bases, with 8 bases separating them. Germline CDR1 reads SGHTA; CDR2 reads FQGNSA. CDR3 length equals 15 residues. This chain's CDR3 is CASSLERTNTGELFF. CDR3 nucleotide sequence: TGTGCCAGCAGCTTAGAGAGGACTAACACCGGGGAGCTGTTTTTT. The full variable domain, with the rest looked up from reference TRBV7-2 and TRBJ2-2, is GAGVSQSPSNKVTEKGKDVELRCDPISGHTALYWYRQSLGQGLEFLIYFQGNSAPDKSGLPSDRFSAERTGGSVSTLTIQRTQQEDSAVYLCASSLERTNTGELFFGEGSRLTVL.

The CDR3 protein is CASSNHFVVADTQYF. In nucleotides, the CDR3 is TGTGCCAGCAGCAACCACTTCGTAGTTGCAGATACGCAGTATTTT. The rearrangement joins TRBV7-6 to TRBJ2-3; D remains unclear. CDR1 and CDR2 from the germline V gene are SGHVS and FNYEAQ. The CDR3 covers 15 residues. V gave up 5 bases and J gave up 4 bases, with 16 bases separating them.

The table lists this clonotype with a few counts. The chain joins TRBV18 to TRBJ2-2; no definite D call. V was shortened by 0 bases and J by 4 bases, with 9 bases between the two germline ends. The CDR3 extends over 15 amino acids. The V gene's germline CDR1 is KGHSH and CDR2 LQKENI. CDR3 loop: CASSPPSGGTGELFF. CDR3 nucleotide sequence: TGTGCCAGCTCACCACCATCAGGCGGCACCGGGGAGCTGTTTTTT.

The CDR3 DNA reads TGTGCCAGCAAGGGCCCGGCGGGGCAACACCCCAATCAGCCCCAGCATTTT. Translating gives CASKGPAGQHPNQPQHF. V usage is TRBV6-1 and J usage is TRBJ1-5; tentative D call: TRBD1 (5 bases). This CDR3 contains 17 residues. V was shortened by 7 bases and J by 3 bases, with 22 bases between the two germline ends. Germline CDR1 is MNHNS and CDR2 is SASEGT.